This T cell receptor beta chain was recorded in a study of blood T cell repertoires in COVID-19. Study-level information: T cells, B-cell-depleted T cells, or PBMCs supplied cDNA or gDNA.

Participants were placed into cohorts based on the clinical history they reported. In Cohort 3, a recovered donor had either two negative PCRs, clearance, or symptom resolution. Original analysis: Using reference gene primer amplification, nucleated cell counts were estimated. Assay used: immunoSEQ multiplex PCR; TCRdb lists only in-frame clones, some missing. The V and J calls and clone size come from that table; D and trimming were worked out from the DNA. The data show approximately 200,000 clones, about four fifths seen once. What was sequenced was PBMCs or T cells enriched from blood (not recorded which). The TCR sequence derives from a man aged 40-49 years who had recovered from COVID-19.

The CDR3 bases are TGTGCCAGCAGCTTGGGGACTAGCGGGAAGGATGAGCAGTTCTTC. It specifies CASSLGTSGKDEQFF. The V gene is TRBV5-6, the J gene TRBJ2-1, with 12 bases fitting TRBD2. Trimming removed 0 bases from V and 8 bases from J; junction bases left unmatched: 3. Germline CDR1 and CDR2: SGHDT and YYEEEE. The CDR3 is made up of 15 amino acids.